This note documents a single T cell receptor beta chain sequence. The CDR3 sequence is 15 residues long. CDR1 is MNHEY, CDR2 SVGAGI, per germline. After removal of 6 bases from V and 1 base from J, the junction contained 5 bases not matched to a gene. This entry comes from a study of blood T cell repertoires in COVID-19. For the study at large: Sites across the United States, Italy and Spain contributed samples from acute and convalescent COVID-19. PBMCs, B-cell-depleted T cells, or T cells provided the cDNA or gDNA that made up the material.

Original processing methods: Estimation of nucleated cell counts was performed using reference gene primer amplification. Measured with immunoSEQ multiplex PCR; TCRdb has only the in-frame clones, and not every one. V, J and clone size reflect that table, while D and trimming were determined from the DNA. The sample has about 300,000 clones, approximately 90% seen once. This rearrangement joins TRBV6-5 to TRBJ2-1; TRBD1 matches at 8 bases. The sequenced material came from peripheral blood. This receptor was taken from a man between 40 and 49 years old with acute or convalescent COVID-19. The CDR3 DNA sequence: TGTGCCAGCAGAGCCCGGACAGGGTCCTACAATGAGCAGTTCTTC. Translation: CASRARTGSYNEQFF.